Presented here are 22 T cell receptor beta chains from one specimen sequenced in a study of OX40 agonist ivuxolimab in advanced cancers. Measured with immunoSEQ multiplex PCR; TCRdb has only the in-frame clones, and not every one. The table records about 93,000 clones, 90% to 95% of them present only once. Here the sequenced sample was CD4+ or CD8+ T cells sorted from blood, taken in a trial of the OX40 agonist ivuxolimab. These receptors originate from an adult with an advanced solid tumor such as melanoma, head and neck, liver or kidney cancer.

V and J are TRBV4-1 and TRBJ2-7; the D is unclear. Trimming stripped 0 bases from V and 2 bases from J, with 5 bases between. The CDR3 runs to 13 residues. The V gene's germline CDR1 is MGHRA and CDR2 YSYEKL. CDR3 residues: CASSQDRPYEQYF. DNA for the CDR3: TGCGCCAGCAGCCAAGATAGGCCCTACGAGCAGTACTTC.

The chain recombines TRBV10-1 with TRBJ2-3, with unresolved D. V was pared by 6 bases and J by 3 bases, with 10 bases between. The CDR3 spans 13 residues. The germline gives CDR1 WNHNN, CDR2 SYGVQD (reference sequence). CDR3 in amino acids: CASSAKRTDTQYF. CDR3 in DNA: TGCGCCAGCAGCGCAAAGAGGACAGATACGCAGTATTTT.

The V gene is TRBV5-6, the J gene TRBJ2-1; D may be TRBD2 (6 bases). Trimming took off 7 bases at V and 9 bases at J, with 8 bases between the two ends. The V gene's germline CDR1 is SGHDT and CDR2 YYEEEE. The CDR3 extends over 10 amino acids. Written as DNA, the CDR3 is TGTGCCAGCGGGACTCCTGAGCAGTTCTTC. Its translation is CASGTPEQFF.

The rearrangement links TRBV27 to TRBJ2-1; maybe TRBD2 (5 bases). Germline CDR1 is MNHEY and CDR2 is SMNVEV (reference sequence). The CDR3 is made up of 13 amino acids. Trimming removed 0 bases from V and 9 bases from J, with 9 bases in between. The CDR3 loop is CASSLSAGTEQFF. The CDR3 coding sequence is TGTGCCAGCAGTTTATCGGCGGGCACTGAGCAGTTCTTC.

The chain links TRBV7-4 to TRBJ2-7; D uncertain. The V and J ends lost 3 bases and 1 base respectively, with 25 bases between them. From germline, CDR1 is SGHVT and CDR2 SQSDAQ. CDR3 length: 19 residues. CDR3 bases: TGTGCCAGCAGCTTCACGATGGCGTTGGTAGGCTCCGATTCCTACGAGCAGTACTTC. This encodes CASSFTMALVGSDSYEQYF.

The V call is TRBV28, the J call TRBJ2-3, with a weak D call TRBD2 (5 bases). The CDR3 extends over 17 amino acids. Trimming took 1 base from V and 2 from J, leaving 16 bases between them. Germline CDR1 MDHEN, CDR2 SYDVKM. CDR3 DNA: TGTGCCAGCAGTTTATTGCGCGACGGGATCCCCACAGATACGCAGTATTTT. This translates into CASSLLRDGIPTDTQYF.

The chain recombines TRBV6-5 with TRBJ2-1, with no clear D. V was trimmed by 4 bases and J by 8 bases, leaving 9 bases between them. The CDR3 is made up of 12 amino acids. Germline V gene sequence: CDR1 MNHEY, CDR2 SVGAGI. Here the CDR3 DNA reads TGTGCCAGCAGTTCAACGGGTGATGAGCAGTTCTTC. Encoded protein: CASSSTGDEQFF.

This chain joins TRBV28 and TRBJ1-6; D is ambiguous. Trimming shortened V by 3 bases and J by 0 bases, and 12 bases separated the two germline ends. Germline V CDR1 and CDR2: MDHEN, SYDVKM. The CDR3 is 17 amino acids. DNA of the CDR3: TGTGCCAGCAGTTTTACCCCTACCAGCTCCTATAATTCACCCCTCCACTTT. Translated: CASSFTPTSSYNSPLHF.

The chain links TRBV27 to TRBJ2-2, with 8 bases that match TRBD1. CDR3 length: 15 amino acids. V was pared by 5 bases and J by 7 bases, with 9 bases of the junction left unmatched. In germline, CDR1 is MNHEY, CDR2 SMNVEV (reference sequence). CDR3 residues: CASSVSRGPGGELFF. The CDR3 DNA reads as TGTGCCAGCAGTGTTTCCAGGGGGCCGGGCGGGGAGCTGTTTTTT.

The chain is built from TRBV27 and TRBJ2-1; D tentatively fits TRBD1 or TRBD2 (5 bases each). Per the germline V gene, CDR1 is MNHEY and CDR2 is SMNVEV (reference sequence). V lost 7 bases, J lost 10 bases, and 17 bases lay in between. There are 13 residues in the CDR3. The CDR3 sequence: CASTTIVGVEQFF. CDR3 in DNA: TGTGCCAGCACCACTATAGTGGGGGTGGAGCAGTTCTTC.

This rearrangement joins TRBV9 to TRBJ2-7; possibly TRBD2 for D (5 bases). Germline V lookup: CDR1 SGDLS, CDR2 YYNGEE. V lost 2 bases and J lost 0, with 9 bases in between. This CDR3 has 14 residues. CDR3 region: CASSVTGVSYEQYF. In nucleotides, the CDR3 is TGTGCCAGCAGCGTCACCGGGGTCTCCTACGAGCAGTACTTC.

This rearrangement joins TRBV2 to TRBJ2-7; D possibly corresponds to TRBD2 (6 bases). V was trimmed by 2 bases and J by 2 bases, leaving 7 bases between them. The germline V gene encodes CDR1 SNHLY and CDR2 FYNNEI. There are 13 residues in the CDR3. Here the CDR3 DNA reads TGTGCCAGCAGTGAATGGGAGGCCTACGAGCAGTACTTC. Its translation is CASSEWEAYEQYF.

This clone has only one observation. CDR3 in DNA: TGTGCCAGCAGTCCGGGACAGGGTACGACCGGGGAGCTGTTTTTT. Amino acids: CASSPGQGTTGELFF. The chain employs TRBV2 and TRBJ2-2; 9 bases are shared with TRBD1. CDR1 is SNHLY and CDR2 is FYNNEI in the germline V gene. CDR3 length: 15 residues. V shed 5 bases, J shed 5 bases, and the junction held 6 bases outside the gene matches.

CDR3 DNA: TGTGCCAGCTCACGGGACGGGGATGGCTACACCTTC. It is translated as CASSRDGDGYTF. The V and J genes are TRBV18 and TRBJ1-2, with D possibly matching TRBD1 (5 bases). The germline V gene encodes CDR1 KGHSH and CDR2 LQKENI. Trimming pared 4 bases from V and 6 bases from J, leaving 9 bases between. The CDR3 is made up of 12 amino acids.

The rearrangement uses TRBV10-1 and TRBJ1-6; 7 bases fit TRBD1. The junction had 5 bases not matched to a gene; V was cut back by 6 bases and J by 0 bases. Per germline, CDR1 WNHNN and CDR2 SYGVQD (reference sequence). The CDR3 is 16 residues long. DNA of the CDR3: TGCGCCAGCAGGGAAGGGGGCCGCTCCTATAATTCACCCCTCCACTTT. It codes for CASREGGRSYNSPLHF.

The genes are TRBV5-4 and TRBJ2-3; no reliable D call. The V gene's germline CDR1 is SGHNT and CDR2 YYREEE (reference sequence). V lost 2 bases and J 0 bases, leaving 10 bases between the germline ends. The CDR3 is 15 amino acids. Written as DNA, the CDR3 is TGTGCCAGCAGCTTAGGAGTCCGAAGCACAGATACGCAGTATTTT. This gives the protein CASSLGVRSTDTQYF. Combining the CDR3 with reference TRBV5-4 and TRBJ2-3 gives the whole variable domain ETGVTQSPTHLIKTRGQQVTLRCSSQSGHNTVSWYQQALGQGPQFIFQYYREEENGRGNFPPRFSGLQFPNYSSELNVNALELDDSALYLCASSLGVRSTDTQYFGPGTRLTVL.

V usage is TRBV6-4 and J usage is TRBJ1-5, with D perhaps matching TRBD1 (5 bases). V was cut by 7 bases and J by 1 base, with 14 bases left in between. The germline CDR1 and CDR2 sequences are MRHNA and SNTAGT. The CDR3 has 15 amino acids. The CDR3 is CASTEGRGSNQPQHF. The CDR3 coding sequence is TGTGCCAGCACTGAAGGACGGGGGAGCAATCAGCCCCAGCATTTT.

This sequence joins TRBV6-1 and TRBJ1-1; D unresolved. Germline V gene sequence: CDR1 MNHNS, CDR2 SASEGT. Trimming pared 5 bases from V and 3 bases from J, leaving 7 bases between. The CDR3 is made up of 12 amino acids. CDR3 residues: CASSFGDTEAFF. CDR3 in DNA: TGTGCCAGCAGTTTTGGAGACACTGAAGCTTTCTTT.

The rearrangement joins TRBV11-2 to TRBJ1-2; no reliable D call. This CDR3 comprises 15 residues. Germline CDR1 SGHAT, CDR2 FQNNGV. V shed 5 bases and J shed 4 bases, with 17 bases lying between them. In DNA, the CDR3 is TGTGCCAGCAGCGAGTGGACCGGGCCCTTCTATGGCTACACCTTC. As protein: CASSEWTGPFYGYTF. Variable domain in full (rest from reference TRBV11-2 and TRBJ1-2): EAGVAQSPRYKIIEKRQSVAFWCNPISGHATLYWYQQILGQGPKLLIQFQNNGVVDDSQLPKDRFSAERLKGVDSTLKIQPAKLEDSAVYLCASSEWTGPFYGYTFGSGTRLTVV.

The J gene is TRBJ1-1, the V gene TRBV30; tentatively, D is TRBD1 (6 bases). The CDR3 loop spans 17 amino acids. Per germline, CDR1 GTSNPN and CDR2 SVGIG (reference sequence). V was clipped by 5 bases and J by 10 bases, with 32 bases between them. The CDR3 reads CAWLGRMGDLALGGAFF. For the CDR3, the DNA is TGTGCCTGGCTTGGTCGAATGGGGGACCTCGCTCTAGGGGGAGCTTTCTTT.

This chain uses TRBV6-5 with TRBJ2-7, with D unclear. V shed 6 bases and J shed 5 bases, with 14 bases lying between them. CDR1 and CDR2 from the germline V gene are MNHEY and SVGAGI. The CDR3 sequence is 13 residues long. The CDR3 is CASSLNDLNEQYF. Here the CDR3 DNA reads TGTGCCAGCAGCCTCAACGACCTGAACGAGCAGTACTTC.

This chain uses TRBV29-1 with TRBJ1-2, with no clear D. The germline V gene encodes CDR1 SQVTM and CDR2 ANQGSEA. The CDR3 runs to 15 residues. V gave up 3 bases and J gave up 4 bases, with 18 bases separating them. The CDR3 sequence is CSVEKPVMAGYGYTF. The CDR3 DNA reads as TGCAGCGTTGAGAAACCAGTAATGGCCGGCTATGGCTACACCTTC.